The present T cell receptor beta chain was sequenced within a study of PD-1 blockade in classical Hodgkin lymphoma. Findings and caveats of the study: Significantly greater TCR diversity emerged by C4D1 in CD4+ cells but not CD8+ cells.

Profiling relied on immunoSEQ multiplex PCR, and the TCRdb table lists in-frame clones only, not all of them. This sample yields about 18,000 clones, of which roughly 76% are seen a single time; about 24% belongs to the top ten. Every patient relapsed after autologous stem cell transplantation, and brentuximab vedotin exposure varied. Note on this clone: As yet, its antigen is unknown.

The input for sequencing was peripheral blood mononuclear cells (PBMCs), taken at baseline. The receptor comes from a human donor with classical Hodgkin lymphoma.

The CDR3 is CASTSTGMGEKLFF. The CDR3 nucleotides are TGTGCCAGCACAAGCACAGGGATGGGGGAAAAACTGTTTTTT. The rearrangement uses TRBV7-9 and TRBJ1-4; D possibly corresponds to TRBD1 (6 bases). Germline lookup yields CDR1 SEHNR and CDR2 FQNEAQ (reference sequence). The V end lost 7 bases, the J end lost 8 bases, and 17 bases lay between the germline ends. This CDR3 has 14 residues.